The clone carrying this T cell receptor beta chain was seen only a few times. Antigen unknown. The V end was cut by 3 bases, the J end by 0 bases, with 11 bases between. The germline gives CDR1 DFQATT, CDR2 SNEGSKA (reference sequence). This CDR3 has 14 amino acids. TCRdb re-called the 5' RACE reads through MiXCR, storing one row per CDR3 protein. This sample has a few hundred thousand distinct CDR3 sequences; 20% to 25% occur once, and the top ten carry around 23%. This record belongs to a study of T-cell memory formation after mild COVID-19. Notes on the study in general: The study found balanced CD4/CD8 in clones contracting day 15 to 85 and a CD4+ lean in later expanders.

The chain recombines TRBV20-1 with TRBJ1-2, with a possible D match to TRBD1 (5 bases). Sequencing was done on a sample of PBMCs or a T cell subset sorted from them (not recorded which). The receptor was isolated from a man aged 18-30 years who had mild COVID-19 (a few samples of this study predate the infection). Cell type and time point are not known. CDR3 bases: TGCAGTGCTAGGCCAGGGACCTCTAACTATGGCTACACCTTC. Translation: CSARPGTSNYGYTF.